The 20 T cell receptor beta chains below come from one sample, sequenced in a study of CD8+CD57+ T cells in acquired aplastic anemia. Genomic DNA, the template, was used for profiling of the TCR beta VDJ and CDR3. Each CDR3 protein gets one entry after TCRdb re-called the reads with MiXCR. The top ten hold approximately 30% of the sample, which has 200,000 to 250,000 distinct CDR3 sequences, around 60% seen once. Material for sequencing was sorted CD4+, CD8+, or CD8+CD57+ T cells (not recorded which) from PBMCs. These receptors were collected from a human donor in good health.

This clonotype was seen only a few times. V gene TRBV27 combines with J gene TRBJ2-5, with 11 positions matching TRBD1. The CDR3 length is 15 residues. V lost 3 bases, J lost 5 bases, and 5 bases stayed unmatched. Germline V gene lookup returns CDR1 MNHEY and CDR2 SMNVEV (reference sequence). The CDR3 nucleotides read TGTGCCAGCAGTTTTGGACAGGGGGCGTTGGAGACCCAGTACTTC. This codes for CASSFGQGALETQYF.

Points on this clonotype: A read error may be the cause here, since a much bigger clone is one base away. The chain links TRBV6-1 to TRBJ1-5; D remains ambiguous. The CDR3 sequence is 13 residues long. Germline CDR1 MNHNS, CDR2 SASEGT. CDR3 region: CASSSNSNRPQHF. CDR3 DNA: TGTGCCAGCAGTTCCAATAGCAATCGGCCCCAGCATTTT.

This clonotype occurred a few times. The rearrangement links TRBV27 to TRBJ2-1, with 7 nucleotides matching TRBD2. The CDR3 runs to 17 residues. Germline V gives CDR1 MNHEY, CDR2 SMNVEV (reference sequence). V lost 10 bases to trimming and J lost 0 bases; unmatched junction nucleotides: 15. The CDR3 sequence: CATTYYAGAGSYNEQFF. The CDR3 bases are TGTGCCACCACGTACTATGCGGGAGCGGGCTCCTACAATGAGCAGTTCTTC.

This clonotype occurred many times. The DNA of the CDR3 is TGTGCCAGCAGTGAGGTTGACAGCAACTCCTACGAGCAGTACTTC. Its translation is CASSEVDSNSYEQYF. V is TRBV2 and J is TRBJ2-7; D perhaps matches TRBD1 (5 bases). Germline V gene sequence: CDR1 SNHLY, CDR2 FYNNEI. V was pared by 3 bases and J by 0 bases, with 12 bases between. The CDR3 spans 15 residues.

Only a few counts were recorded for this clonotype. This rearrangement joins TRBV10-3 to TRBJ2-3, with a possible D match to TRBD1 (6 bases). Germline CDR1 and CDR2: ENHRY and SYGVKD. Trimming removed 3 bases from V and 0 bases from J, with 13 bases in between. The length of the CDR3 is 16 residues. As DNA, the CDR3 is TGTGCCATCAGTGACATACAGGGAACTAGCACAGATACGCAGTATTTT. The encoded protein is CAISDIQGTSTDTQYF.

The rearrangement links TRBV7-2 to TRBJ1-5; tentatively, D is TRBD1 (5 bases). The V gene's germline CDR1 is SGHTA and CDR2 FQGNSA. Deletions cut 5 bases from V and 0 bases from J, with 11 bases between. The CDR3 extends over 15 amino acids. In DNA form, the CDR3 reads TGTGCCAGCAGCGTCAAAACAGGTAGCAATCAGCCCCAGCATTTT. It is translated as CASSVKTGSNQPQHF.

The V and J genes are TRBV20-1 and TRBJ2-7, with 9 nucleotides matching TRBD2. Germline V gene data show CDR1 as DFQATT and CDR2 as SNEGSKA (reference sequence). The junction had 8 bases not matched to a gene; V was cut back by 3 bases and J by 2 bases. This CDR3 spans 15 amino acids. CDR3 sequence: CSAREASGATYEQYF. The CDR3 DNA is TGCAGTGCTAGGGAGGCTAGCGGGGCAACCTACGAGCAGTACTTC.

This chain links TRBV7-8 with TRBJ2-3; either TRBD1 or TRBD2 may supply D (6 bases each). Germline V gives CDR1 SGHVS, CDR2 FQNEAQ. The CDR3 is made up of 14 amino acids. V shed 5 bases and J shed 5 bases, with 14 bases lying between them. Here the CDR3 reads CASSPEGGGDTQYF. Here the CDR3 DNA reads TGTGCCAGCAGCCCAGAGGGGGGCGGAGATACGCAGTATTTT.

The chain recombines TRBV24-1 with TRBJ2-6, with no clear D. V was shortened by 4 bases and J by 1 base, with 10 bases between the two germline ends. The CDR3 runs 16 residues. Germline V lookup: CDR1 KGHDR, CDR2 SFDVKD. CDR3 protein: CATSDSIPSGANVLTF. In DNA form, the CDR3 reads TGTGCCACCAGTGACTCGATCCCTTCTGGGGCCAACGTCCTGACTTTC.

Ten or more counts support this clonotype. This chain connects TRBV12-3 or TRBV12-4 to TRBJ2-2; TRBD2 agrees at 8 bases. CDR3 size: 15 residues. The ends lost 6 bases at V and 4 bases at J; junction bases unmatched: 7. CDR3 in amino acids: CASRASGSGTGELFF. DNA of the CDR3: TGTGCCAGCAGGGCCAGCGGGAGTGGCACCGGGGAGCTGTTTTTT.

This clonotype was counted at least ten times. The genes are TRBV2 and TRBJ1-1; D is perhaps TRBD1 (5 bases). Trimming cost V 7 bases and J 3 bases, with 9 bases left between them. This CDR3 spans 12 amino acids. Germline CDR1 reads SNHLY; CDR2 reads FYNNEI. The CDR3 DNA is TGTGCCAGCACCTACAGGTACACTGAAGCTTTCTTT. Translation: CASTYRYTEAFF.

Only a few counts were recorded for this clonotype. The V gene is TRBV6-6, the J gene TRBJ1-1; weak D call: TRBD1 (5 bases). V lost 1 base to trimming and J lost 1 base, with 10 bases between them. The CDR3 spans 15 residues. Germline V CDR1 and CDR2: MNHNY, SVGAGI (reference sequence). The DNA for the CDR3 is TGTGCCAGCAGTTACTTGATCACAGGGAACACTGAAGCTTTCTTT. It yields the protein CASSYLITGNTEAFF.

This chain connects TRBV2 to TRBJ2-5; maybe TRBD2 (5 bases). Germline CDR1 is SNHLY and CDR2 is FYNNEI. CDR3 size: 13 residues. V was pared by 2 bases and J by 5 bases, with 9 bases between. As DNA, the CDR3 is TGTGCCAGCAGTGAAAGGGAGCGGGAGACCCAGTACTTC. Its translation: CASSERERETQYF.

The chain combines TRBV9 with TRBJ2-1; tentatively, D is TRBD1 or TRBD2 (5 bases each). Germline CDR1 and CDR2: SGDLS and YYNGEE. The CDR3 runs 14 residues. V was clipped by 3 bases and J by 7 bases, with 14 bases between them. Here the CDR3 DNA reads TGTGCCAGCAGCGGCGTTAAAGGGACGAATGAGCAGTTCTTC. It specifies CASSGVKGTNEQFF.

The chain recombines TRBV3-1 with TRBJ2-1; D gene unclear. The CDR3 is 11 amino acids. The V end was cut by 1 base, the J end by 8 bases, with 3 bases between. Germline V gene sequence: CDR1 LGHDT, CDR2 YNNKEL (reference sequence). This CDR3 reads CASSQGHEQFF. The CDR3 bases are TGTGCCAGCAGCCAAGGGCATGAGCAGTTCTTC.

This chain uses TRBV9 with TRBJ2-3; D gene unclear. Trimming removed 0 bases from V and 1 base from J, with 12 bases in between. The V gene's germline CDR1 is SGDLS and CDR2 YYNGEE. This CDR3 comprises 16 residues. In nucleotides, the CDR3 is TGTGCCAGCAGCGTAGACCAAGGTCAGGGCACAGATACGCAGTATTTT. Translating it yields CASSVDQGQGTDTQYF.

This chain joins TRBV6-5 and TRBJ2-7; D is uncertain. The CDR3 runs 13 residues. V shed 5 bases and J shed 4 bases, with 12 bases lying between them. CDR1 and CDR2 from the germline V gene are MNHEY and SVGAGI. The DNA of the CDR3 is TGTGCCAGCAGTGCCTCGAGTGGGTACGAGCAGTACTTC. Translation: CASSASSGYEQYF.

With regard to this clonotype: A clone one base away is much larger, so this may be a read error. The chain carries TRBV28 and TRBJ2-7, with D perhaps given as TRBD1 or TRBD2 (5 bases each). The CDR3 has 16 residues. The V gene lost 4 bases and the J gene lost 0 bases, with 16 bases spanning the gap. CDR1 and CDR2 from the germline V gene are MDHEN and SYDVKM. CDR3 DNA: TGTGCCAGCAGTTCATTGGCCGGGACGGGCTCCTACGAGCAGTACTTC. It codes for CASSSLAGTGSYEQYF.

In this sample, this clonotype turned up many times. V and J are TRBV4-1 and TRBJ2-2; D is possibly TRBD2 (5 bases). Trimming took 5 bases from V and 7 from J, leaving 11 bases between them. In germline, CDR1 is MGHRA, CDR2 YSYEKL. The CDR3 consists of 13 residues. DNA for the CDR3: TGCGCCAGCAGCGGGAGCGTGGGCGGGGAGCTGTTTTTT. Translated, it gives CASSGSVGGELFF.

This clonotype was detected a few times. V is TRBV6-5 and J is TRBJ2-3; D perhaps matches TRBD1 (6 bases). Trimming took off 8 bases at V and 7 bases at J, with 13 bases between the two ends. CDR3 size: 12 residues. Germline CDR1 is MNHEY and CDR2 is SVGAGI. The DNA for the CDR3 is TGTGCCAGCGGAACAGGGTTTTATACGCAGTATTTT. This gives the protein CASGTGFYTQYF.